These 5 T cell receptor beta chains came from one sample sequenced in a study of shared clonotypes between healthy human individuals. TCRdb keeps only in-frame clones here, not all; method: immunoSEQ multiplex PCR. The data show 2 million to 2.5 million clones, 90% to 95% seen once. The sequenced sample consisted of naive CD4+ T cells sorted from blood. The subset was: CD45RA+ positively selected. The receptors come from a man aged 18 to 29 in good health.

The CDR3: CASSPQGRTEAFF. DNA of the CDR3: TGTGCCAGCAGCCCCCAGGGAAGGACTGAAGCTTTCTTT. The V and J genes are TRBV27 and TRBJ1-1; weak D call: TRBD1 (5 bases). This CDR3 has 13 amino acids. Deletions cut 6 bases from V and 5 bases from J, with 13 bases between. Per germline, CDR1 MNHEY and CDR2 SMNVEV (reference sequence).

Here the CDR3 reads CASSHAGTGTNNYGYTF. CDR3 DNA sequence: TGCGCCAGCAGCCATGCCGGGACAGGAACTAATAACTATGGCTACACCTTC. The rearrangement uses TRBV4-1 and TRBJ1-2; 8 nucleotides align to TRBD1. CDR1 and CDR2 (germline): MGHRA, YSYEKL. The CDR3 length is 17 residues. J gave up 1 base and V 3 bases, and 10 bases lay outside the gene matches.

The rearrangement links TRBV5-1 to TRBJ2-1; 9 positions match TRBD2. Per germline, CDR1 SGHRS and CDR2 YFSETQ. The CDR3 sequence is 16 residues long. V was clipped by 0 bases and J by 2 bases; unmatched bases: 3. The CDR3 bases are TGCGCCAGCAGCTTGGCCTTAGCGGGAGCCTACAATGAGCAGTTCTTC. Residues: CASSLALAGAYNEQFF.

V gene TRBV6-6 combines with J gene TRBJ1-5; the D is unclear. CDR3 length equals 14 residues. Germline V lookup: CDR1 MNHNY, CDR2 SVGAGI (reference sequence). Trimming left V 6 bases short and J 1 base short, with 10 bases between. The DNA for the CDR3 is TGTGCCAGCAGGGGTGAGCCGAGCAATCAGCCCCAGCATTTT. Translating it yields CASRGEPSNQPQHF.

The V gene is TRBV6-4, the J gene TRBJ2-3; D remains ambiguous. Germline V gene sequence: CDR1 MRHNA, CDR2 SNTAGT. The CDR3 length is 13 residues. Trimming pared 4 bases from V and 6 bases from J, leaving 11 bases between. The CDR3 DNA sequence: TGTGCCAGCAGTGCGCAAGGGTACGATACGCAGTATTTT. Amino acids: CASSAQGYDTQYF.